This T cell receptor (beta chain) was recorded in a study of identical twins. Whole-study results and caveats: In cord blood, abundant beta clonotypes had fewer insertions; memory showed no trend. Excess low generation probability was seen in twin-shared out-of-frame alpha sequences. Beta out-of-frame twin sharing showed a weaker excess.

This clonotype was detected only a few times. The antigen remains undetermined. Template switching (which added a universal primer site) was used, and cDNA carried unique molecular identifiers. Via MiXCR, TCRdb re-called the 5' RACE reads, giving one row per CDR3 protein. Of 400,000 to 550,000 distinct CDR3 sequences in the sample, roughly an eighth were seen once. This CDR3 is 13 amino acids long. The ends lost 1 base at V and 7 bases at J; junction bases unmatched: 4. Per germline, CDR1 LGHNA and CDR2 YNFKEQ. The data also belong to a second study, concerning yellow fever vaccine responses in identical twins.

The chain links TRBV4-2 to TRBJ2-7; 7 positions agree with TRBD2. The clonotype comes from a woman aged 18 to 35 in good health. The sequencing sample was made of CD4+ T cells sorted from blood. CDR3 sequence: CASSQVREGEQYF. The CDR3, as DNA: TGTGCCAGCAGCCAAGTCAGGGAGGGAGAGCAGTACTTC.